These 8 T cell receptor beta chains came from one sample sequenced in a study of post-analysis software for immune sequencing data. Findings of the study overall: Five TRBV segments, TRBV5-6, TRBV5-1 and TRBV20-1 among them, were found more frequent in patients than controls.

Libraries were made from TCR beta cDNA, and they carried unique molecular identifiers. TCRdb reanalysed the PCR reads using MiXCR and keeps one entry per CDR3 protein. The sample consists of roughly 540,000 distinct CDR3 sequences, less than 40% of them appearing once. Antigen specificity for these receptors is unknown. Material for sequencing was blood. Every receptor here comes from a girl aged 2 to 17 with multiple sclerosis.

This chain uses TRBV7-8 with TRBJ1-2, with D hard to call. The CDR3 has 16 residues. The V and J ends lost 1 base and 0 bases respectively, with 12 bases between them. Germline lookup yields CDR1 SGHVS and CDR2 FQNEAQ. The CDR3 is CASSLVGAGANYGYTF. The CDR3 region has the DNA TGTGCCAGCAGCTTAGTTGGCGCAGGAGCTAACTATGGCTACACCTTC. The full variable domain, completed using reference TRBV7-8 and TRBJ1-2, is GAGVSQSPRYKVAKRGQDVALRCDPISGHVSLFWYQQALGQGPEFLTYFQNEAQLDKSGLPSDRFFAERPEGSVSTLKIQRTQQEDSAVYLCASSLVGAGANYGYTFGSGTRLTVV.

The chain links TRBV28 to TRBJ1-2, with no clear D. Germline lookup yields CDR1 MDHEN and CDR2 SYDVKM. This CDR3 has 17 residues. Trimming stripped 3 bases from V and 0 bases from J, with 17 bases between. This chain's CDR3 is CASSFPVGTAANYGYTF. DNA for the CDR3: TGTGCCAGCAGTTTTCCTGTCGGTACAGCCGCTAACTATGGCTACACCTTC.

The V gene is TRBV20-1, the J gene TRBJ1-1; 9 nucleotides agree with TRBD1. V lost 3 bases and J lost 3; bases outside the gene matches: 8. This CDR3 has 15 amino acids. The germline V gene has CDR1 DFQATT and CDR2 SNEGSKA (reference sequence). The CDR3 loop is CSARATGGADTEAFF. The CDR3 region has the DNA TGCAGTGCTAGGGCAACAGGGGGCGCGGACACTGAAGCTTTCTTT.

The V call is TRBV6-5, the J call TRBJ2-6; D unclear. V was shortened by 5 bases and J by 0 bases, with 11 bases between the two germline ends. This CDR3 comprises 16 residues. Germline V gene data show CDR1 as MNHEY and CDR2 as SVGAGI. CDR3 sequence: CASSMGLSSGANVLTF. The CDR3 nucleotides are TGTGCCAGCAGTATGGGCCTTAGCTCTGGGGCCAACGTCCTGACTTTC.

This chain links TRBV6-2 or TRBV6-3 with TRBJ1-5; TRBD1 matches at 8 bases. The J segment lost 5 bases and the V segment lost 6 bases, leaving 3 bases of the junction unmatched. The V gene's germline CDR1 is MNHEY and CDR2 SVGEGT. This CDR3 contains 13 residues. The CDR3 DNA reads TGTGCCAGCAGCCCGACAGGGGATCAGCCCCAGCATTTT. Its protein is CASSPTGDQPQHF.

For this clonotype: At one boundary the junction diverges from the germline segment, which might be a read error. V and J are TRBV29-1 and TRBJ2-1; 9 nucleotides agree with TRBD1. This CDR3 has 15 amino acids. The germline V gene has CDR1 SQVTM and CDR2 ANQGSEA. CDR3 amino acids: CSVEPLGQGYNEQCF. The CDR3 DNA is TGCAGCGTTGAACCCTTGGGACAGGGCTACAATGAGCAGTGCTTC.

This clonotype was seen only once. The chain carries TRBV18 and TRBJ2-3; D is ambiguous. V was clipped by 6 bases and J by 6 bases, with 13 bases between them. The germline V gene has CDR1 KGHSH and CDR2 LQKENI. This CDR3 region has 13 residues. CDR3 sequence reads: CASSPQTSDTQYF. The DNA for the CDR3 is TGTGCCAGCTCGCCTCAGACGAGCGATACGCAGTATTTT.

Regarding this clonotype: The junction shows a germline mismatch at one end, possibly a read error. The chain recombines TRBV9 with TRBJ2-3, with D tentatively TRBD1 or TRBD2 (5 bases each). CDR3 length: 17 residues. The germline V gene has CDR1 SGDLS and CDR2 YYNGEE. The CDR3 reads CASSVESGLGVTGTQYF. The DNA for the CDR3 is TGTGCCAGCAGCGTAGAGTCAGGCCTCGGGGTCACAGGTACGCAGTATTTT. The full variable domain, its missing parts supplied by reference TRBV9 and TRBJ2-3, is DSGVTQTPKHLITATGQRVTLRCSPRSGDLSVYWYQQSLDQGLQFLIQYYNGEERAKGNILERFSAQQFPDLHSELNLSSLELGDSALYFCASSVESGLGVTGTQYFGPGTRLTVL.